This T cell receptor beta chain was documented in a study of shared clonotypes between healthy human individuals. The overall study: The study drew on a couple of women and a few men aged 18 to 49 as donors.

Study findings and constraints: Despite large depth, rarefaction showed incomplete sorted-subset sequencing. Naive CD4 clonotypes were shared across several donors at around 5%.

The J segment lost 6 bases and the V segment lost 0 bases, leaving 7 bases of the junction unmatched. CDR1 and CDR2 from the germline V gene are SNHLY and FYNNEI. The CDR3 sequence is 16 residues long. Some 27,000 T cell genomes, or around 180 ng DNA, went into the sorted-subset replicate PCRs. Profiled with immunoSEQ multiplex PCR; TCRdb holds only in-frame clones, not every one. This sample has about 2.3 million clones, with around 90% found just once. A word on this clone: Its antigen is as yet unknown.

Material for sequencing was naive CD4+ T cells from PBMCs. Subset meaning: CD45RA+ positively selected. The source is a man aged 18 to 30 in good health. Some clones in this sample may be carry-over from other donors' samples. This chain uses TRBV2 with TRBJ2-2; 7 bases line up with TRBD2. The chain's CDR3 is CASSEAGGFGSGELFF. The CDR3, as DNA: TGTGCCAGCAGTGAAGCCGGGGGGTTTGGTTCCGGGGAGCTGTTTTTT.